The sample holds a few counts of the clone carrying this TCR beta chain. What it binds is not known. This sample stems from a study of response to subunit inactivated influenza vaccine. General observations from the study: The authors offered the suggestion that each seasonal influenza vaccination recruits few new T cells.

TCRdb redid the calling of the RT-PCR reads with MiXCR, one entry per CDR3 protein. This table has hundreds of thousands of distinct CDR3 sequences, 18% appearing once. The germline gives CDR1 KGHSH, CDR2 LQKENI. This CDR3 region has 15 residues. Trimming stripped 3 bases from V and 4 bases from J, with 12 bases between. The receptor comes from a man aged 50 to 59 who received an inactivated influenza vaccine. The sample in question was PBMCs from blood, obtained around 5 days after vaccination. The chain links TRBV18 to TRBJ1-4; D perhaps matches TRBD1 (5 bases). The CDR3 spells CASSPTQADNEKLFF. The DNA of the CDR3 is TGTGCCAGCTCACCGACACAGGCAGATAATGAAAAACTGTTTTTT.